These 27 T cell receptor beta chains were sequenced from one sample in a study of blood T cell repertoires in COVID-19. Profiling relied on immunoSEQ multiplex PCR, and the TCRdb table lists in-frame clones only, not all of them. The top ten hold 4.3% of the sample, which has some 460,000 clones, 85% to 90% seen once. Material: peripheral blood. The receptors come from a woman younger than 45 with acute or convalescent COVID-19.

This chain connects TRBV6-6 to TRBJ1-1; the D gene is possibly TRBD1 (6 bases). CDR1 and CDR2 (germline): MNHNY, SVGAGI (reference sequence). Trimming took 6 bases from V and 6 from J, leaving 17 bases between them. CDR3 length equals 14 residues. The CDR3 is CASSLNRVIAEAFF. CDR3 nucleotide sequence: TGTGCCAGCAGCCTCAACAGGGTTATCGCTGAAGCTTTCTTT.

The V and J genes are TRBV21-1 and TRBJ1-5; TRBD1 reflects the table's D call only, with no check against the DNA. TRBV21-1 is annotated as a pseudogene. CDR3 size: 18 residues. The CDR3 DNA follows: TGTGCCAGCAGCGCCAATAATAACGGGGACAGGGGCAATCAGCCCCAGCATTTT. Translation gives CASSANNNGDRGNQPQHF.

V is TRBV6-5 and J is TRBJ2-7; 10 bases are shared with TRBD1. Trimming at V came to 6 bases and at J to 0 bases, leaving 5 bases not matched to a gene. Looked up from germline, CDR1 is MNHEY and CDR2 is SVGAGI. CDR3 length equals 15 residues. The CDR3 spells CASRGTGALSYEQYF. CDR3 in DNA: TGTGCCAGCAGAGGGACAGGGGCCCTCTCCTACGAGCAGTACTTC.

DNA of the CDR3: TGTGCCAGCAGCGGACTAGCGGGGGGCGATCCTGCGATCTACGAGCAGTACTTC. Translated, it gives CASSGLAGGDPAIYEQYF. The chain joins TRBV5-5 to TRBJ2-7; 14 bases match TRBD2. Germline lookup yields CDR1 SGHKS and CDR2 YYEKEE (reference sequence). This CDR3 is built from 18 residues. The V segment lost 4 bases and the J segment 3 bases; nucleotides outside the gene matches: 12.

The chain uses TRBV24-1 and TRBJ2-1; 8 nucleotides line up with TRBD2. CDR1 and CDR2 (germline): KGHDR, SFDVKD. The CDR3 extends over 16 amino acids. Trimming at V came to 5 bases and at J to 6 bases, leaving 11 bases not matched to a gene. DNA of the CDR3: TGTGCCACCAGTGGTTTCGGAGCGGGGGATTTCAATGAGCAGTTCTTC. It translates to CATSGFGAGDFNEQFF.

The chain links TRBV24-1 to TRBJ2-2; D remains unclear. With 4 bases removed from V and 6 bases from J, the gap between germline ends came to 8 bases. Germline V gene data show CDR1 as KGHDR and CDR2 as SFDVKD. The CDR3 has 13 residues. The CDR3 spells CATSDVVPGELFF. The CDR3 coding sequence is TGTGCCACCAGTGACGTAGTCCCCGGGGAGCTGTTTTTT.

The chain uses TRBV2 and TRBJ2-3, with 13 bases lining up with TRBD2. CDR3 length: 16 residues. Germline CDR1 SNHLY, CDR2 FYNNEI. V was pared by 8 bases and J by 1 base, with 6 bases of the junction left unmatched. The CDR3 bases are TGTGCCAGCCTTGCAGGACTAGCGGGGGGCACAGATACGCAGTATTTT. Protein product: CASLAGLAGGTDTQYF.

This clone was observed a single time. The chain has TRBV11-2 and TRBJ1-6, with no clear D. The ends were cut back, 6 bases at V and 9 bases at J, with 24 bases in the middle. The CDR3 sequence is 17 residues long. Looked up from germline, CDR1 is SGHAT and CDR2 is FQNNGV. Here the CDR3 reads CASRTFGFGSTSSPLHF. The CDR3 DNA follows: TGTGCCAGCAGAACATTTGGATTCGGGTCCACAAGTTCACCCCTCCACTTT.

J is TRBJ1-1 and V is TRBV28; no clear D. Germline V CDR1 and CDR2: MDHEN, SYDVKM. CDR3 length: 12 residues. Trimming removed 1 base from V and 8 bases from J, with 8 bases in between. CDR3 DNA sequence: TGTGCCAGCAGTTTATTACCGGGGGAAGCTTTCTTT. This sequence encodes CASSLLPGEAFF.

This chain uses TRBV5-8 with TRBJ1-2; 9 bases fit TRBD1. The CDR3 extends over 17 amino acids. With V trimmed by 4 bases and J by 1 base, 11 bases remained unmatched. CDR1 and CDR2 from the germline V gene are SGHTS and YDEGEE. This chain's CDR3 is CASSEEQGAVFNYGYTF. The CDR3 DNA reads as TGTGCCAGCAGCGAGGAACAGGGGGCGGTATTTAACTATGGCTACACCTTC.

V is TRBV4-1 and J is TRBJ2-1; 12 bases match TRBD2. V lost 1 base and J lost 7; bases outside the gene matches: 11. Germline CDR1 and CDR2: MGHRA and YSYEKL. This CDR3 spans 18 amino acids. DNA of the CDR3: TGCGCCAGCAGCCAAGTGGATATGGGGCTAGCGGGGGGGAATGAGCAGTTCTTC. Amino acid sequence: CASSQVDMGLAGGNEQFF.

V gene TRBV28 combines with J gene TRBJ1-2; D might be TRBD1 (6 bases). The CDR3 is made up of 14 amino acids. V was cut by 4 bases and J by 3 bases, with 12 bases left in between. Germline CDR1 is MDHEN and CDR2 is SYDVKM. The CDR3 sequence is CASSSPPGDYGYTF. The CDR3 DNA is TGTGCCAGCAGTTCCCCACCAGGGGACTATGGCTACACCTTC.

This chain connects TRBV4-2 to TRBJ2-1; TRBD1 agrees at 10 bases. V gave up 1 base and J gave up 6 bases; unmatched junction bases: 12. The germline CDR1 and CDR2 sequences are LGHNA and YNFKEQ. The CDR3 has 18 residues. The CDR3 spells CASSQVVKTGGLPNEQFF. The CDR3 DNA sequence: TGTGCCAGCAGCCAAGTGGTTAAGACAGGGGGCCTTCCCAATGAGCAGTTCTTC.

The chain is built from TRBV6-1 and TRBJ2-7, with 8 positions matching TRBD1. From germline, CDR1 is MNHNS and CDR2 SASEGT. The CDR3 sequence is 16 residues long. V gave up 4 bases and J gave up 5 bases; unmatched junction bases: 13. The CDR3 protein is CASSAPWAQGANEQYF. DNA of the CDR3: TGTGCCAGCAGTGCACCCTGGGCCCAGGGGGCTAACGAGCAGTACTTC.

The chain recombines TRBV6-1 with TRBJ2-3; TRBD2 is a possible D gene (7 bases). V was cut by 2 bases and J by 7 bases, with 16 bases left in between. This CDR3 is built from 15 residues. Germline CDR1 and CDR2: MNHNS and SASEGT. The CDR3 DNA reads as TGTGCCAGCAGTGAATGGTGGGGGGGCCTATATACGCAGTATTTT. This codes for CASSEWWGGLYTQYF.

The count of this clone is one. As DNA, the CDR3 is TGTGCCAGCAGTGACTCGGGAAGGGAGCCTAATGAAAAACTGTTTTTT. Its protein product is CASSDSGREPNEKLFF. The genes are TRBV6-4 and TRBJ1-4; D is unresolved. Germline CDR1 and CDR2: MRHNA and SNTAGT. Deletions cut 0 bases from V and 3 bases from J, with 11 bases between. CDR3 size: 16 residues.

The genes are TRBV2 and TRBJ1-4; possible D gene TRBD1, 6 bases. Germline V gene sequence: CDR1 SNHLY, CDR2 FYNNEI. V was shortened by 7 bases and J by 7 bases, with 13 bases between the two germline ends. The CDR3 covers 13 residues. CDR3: CASKGRGGEKLFF. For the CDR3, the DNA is TGTGCCAGCAAAGGGAGGGGGGGTGAAAAACTGTTTTTT.

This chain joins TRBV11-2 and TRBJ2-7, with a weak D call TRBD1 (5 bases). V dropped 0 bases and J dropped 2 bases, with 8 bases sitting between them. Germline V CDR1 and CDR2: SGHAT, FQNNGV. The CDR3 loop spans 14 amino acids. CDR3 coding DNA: TGTGCCAGCAGCTTAGAGAAGGGGCCCTACGAGCAGTACTTC. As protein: CASSLEKGPYEQYF.

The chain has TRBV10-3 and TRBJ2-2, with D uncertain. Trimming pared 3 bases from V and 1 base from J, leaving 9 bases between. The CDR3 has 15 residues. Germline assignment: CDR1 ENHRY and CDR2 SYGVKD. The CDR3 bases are TGTGCCATCAGTGACGACAAACTGAACACCGGGGAGCTGTTTTTT. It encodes CAISDDKLNTGELFF.

This CDR3 is CASSLGTGSSNQPQHF. DNA for the CDR3: TGTGCCAGCAGTCTAGGGACAGGGAGCTCCAATCAGCCCCAGCATTTT. V and J are TRBV28 and TRBJ1-5; 9 bases are shared with TRBD1. The trim removed 5 bases at V and 3 bases at J, leaving 8 bases unmatched. The CDR3 contains 16 residues. Germline V CDR1 and CDR2: MDHEN, SYDVKM.

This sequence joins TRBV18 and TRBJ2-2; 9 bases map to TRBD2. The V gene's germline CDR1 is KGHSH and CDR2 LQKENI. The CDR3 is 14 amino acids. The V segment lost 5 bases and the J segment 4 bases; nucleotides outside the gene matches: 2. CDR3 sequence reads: CASSVTSGTGELFF. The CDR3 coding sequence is TGTGCCAGCTCAGTGACTAGCGGCACCGGGGAGCTGTTTTTT.

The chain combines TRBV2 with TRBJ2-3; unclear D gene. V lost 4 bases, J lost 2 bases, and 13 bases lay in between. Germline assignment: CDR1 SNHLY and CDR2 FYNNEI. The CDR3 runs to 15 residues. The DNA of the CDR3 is TGTGCCAGCAGTGTTGACTGGTCCGCCACAGATACGCAGTATTTT. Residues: CASSVDWSATDTQYF.

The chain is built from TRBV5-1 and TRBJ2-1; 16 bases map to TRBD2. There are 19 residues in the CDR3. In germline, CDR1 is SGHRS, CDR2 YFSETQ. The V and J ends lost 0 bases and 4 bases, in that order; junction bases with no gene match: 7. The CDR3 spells CASSLVGTSGGAGYNEQFF. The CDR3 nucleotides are TGCGCCAGCAGCTTGGTAGGGACTAGCGGGGGGGCCGGTTACAATGAGCAGTTCTTC.

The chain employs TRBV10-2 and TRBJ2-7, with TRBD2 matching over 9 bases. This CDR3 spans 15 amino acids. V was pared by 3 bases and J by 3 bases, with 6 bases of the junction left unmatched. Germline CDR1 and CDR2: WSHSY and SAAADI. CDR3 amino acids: CASSEVGRGGYEQYF. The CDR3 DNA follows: TGCGCCAGCAGTGAAGTCGGGCGGGGGGGCTACGAGCAGTACTTC.

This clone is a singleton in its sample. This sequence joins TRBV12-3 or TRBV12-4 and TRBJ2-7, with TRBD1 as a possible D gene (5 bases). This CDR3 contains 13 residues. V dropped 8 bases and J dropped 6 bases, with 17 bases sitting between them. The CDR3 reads CASGALGPTEQYF. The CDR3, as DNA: TGTGCCAGCGGGGCTCTGGGGCCCACCGAGCAGTACTTC.

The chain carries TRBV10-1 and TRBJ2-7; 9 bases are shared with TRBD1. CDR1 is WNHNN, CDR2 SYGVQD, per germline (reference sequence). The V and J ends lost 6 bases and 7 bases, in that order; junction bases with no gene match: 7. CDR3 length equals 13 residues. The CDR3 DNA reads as TGCGCCAGCAGCGGACAGGGGACGGGTGAGCAGTACTTC. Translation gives CASSGQGTGEQYF.

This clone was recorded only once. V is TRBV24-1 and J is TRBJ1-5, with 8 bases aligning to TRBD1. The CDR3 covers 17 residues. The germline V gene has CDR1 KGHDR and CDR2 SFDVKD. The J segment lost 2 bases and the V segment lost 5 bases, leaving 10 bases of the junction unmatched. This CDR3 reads CATSGTTGGGGNQPQHF. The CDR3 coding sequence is TGTGCCACCAGTGGTACTACAGGGGGTGGGGGCAATCAGCCCCAGCATTTT.